Below, 16 T cell receptor beta chains from the same sample are listed, as sequenced in a study of T cell changes during pregnancy in multiple sclerosis. Assay: immunoSEQ multiplex PCR; the TCRdb copy retains only in-frame clones and omits some. The sample yields around 88,000 clones, about 92% seen once. Sequencing was performed on peripheral blood, taken after pregnancy. The receptors come from a female donor in good health, enrolled as a control in a pregnancy study.

The sample holds one count of this clone. The chain has TRBV6-1 and TRBJ1-4; 7 bases match TRBD1. The CDR3 runs to 14 residues. The J segment lost 4 bases and the V segment lost 6 bases, leaving 5 bases of the junction unmatched. Per germline, CDR1 MNHNS and CDR2 SASEGT. For the CDR3, the DNA is TGTGCCAGCAGGAAGGGACAGTTTAATGAAAAACTGTTTTTT. Translated: CASRKGQFNEKLFF.

The CDR3 loop reads CASSLNTALAKNIQYF. As DNA, the CDR3 is TGTGCCAGCAGCTTAAATACAGCTCTAGCCAAAAACATTCAGTACTTC. V usage is TRBV7-9 and J usage is TRBJ2-4; D gene ambiguous. This CDR3 comprises 16 residues. Between the trimmed V and J ends, which lost 2 bases and 0 bases, there was a span of 11 bases. Germline-derived CDR1 and CDR2 are SEHNR and FQNEAQ (reference sequence).

The V gene is TRBV30, the J gene TRBJ1-1; D possibly corresponds to TRBD1 (5 bases). Germline CDR1 and CDR2: GTSNPN and SVGIG (reference sequence). This CDR3 spans 15 amino acids. Trimming took 3 bases from V and 0 from J, leaving 14 bases between them. CDR3 protein: CAWRKKAGLNTEAFF. The CDR3 DNA is TGTGCCTGGAGAAAAAAAGCAGGGCTGAACACTGAAGCTTTCTTT.

The J gene is TRBJ2-6, the V gene TRBV10-2; D not certain. This CDR3 contains 15 residues. V was pared by 6 bases and J by 2 bases, with 11 bases between. From germline, CDR1 is WSHSY and CDR2 SAAADI. The CDR3 protein is CASRPRPPGANVLTF. CDR3 coding DNA: TGCGCCAGCAGGCCTAGGCCACCTGGGGCCAACGTCCTGACTTTC.

The gene calls are TRBV28 and TRBJ2-1; 10 nucleotides align to TRBD2. V was pared by 3 bases and J by 5 bases, with 13 bases of the junction left unmatched. The CDR3 loop spans 18 amino acids. The germline gives CDR1 MDHEN, CDR2 SYDVKM. In DNA, the CDR3 is TGTGCCAGCAGTTTCCCATTTGGGGCTAGCGGGAGAGACAATGAGCAGTTCTTC. As protein: CASSFPFGASGRDNEQFF.

The rearrangement links TRBV4-1 to TRBJ2-1; D unclear. The CDR3 is 16 residues long. Trimming stripped 2 bases from V and 2 bases from J, with 13 bases between. Germline V gene sequence: CDR1 MGHRA, CDR2 YSYEKL. CDR3 region: CASSQIDLIAYNEQFF. The DNA of the CDR3 is TGCGCCAGCAGCCAAATAGATCTGATAGCCTACAATGAGCAGTTCTTC.

The chain has TRBV7-9 and TRBJ2-3; perhaps TRBD2 as D (5 bases). V was clipped by 5 bases and J by 0 bases, with 15 bases between them. Germline V gene data show CDR1 as SEHNR and CDR2 as FQNEAQ (reference sequence). The CDR3 has 16 residues. This chain's CDR3 is CASSPGPTGSTDTQYF. For the CDR3, the DNA is TGTGCCAGCAGCCCAGGTCCGACGGGGAGCACAGATACGCAGTATTTT.

This sequence joins TRBV14 and TRBJ2-1; 11 bases are a match to TRBD2. This CDR3 spans 15 amino acids. The germline CDR1 and CDR2 sequences are SGHDN and FVKESK. V trimming: 4 bases; J trimming: 4 bases; junction bases outside the gene matches: 3. The CDR3 DNA reads as TGTGCCAGCAGCCTTACTAGCGGGGGATACAATGAGCAGTTCTTC. Translated: CASSLTSGGYNEQFF.

The rearrangement links TRBV30 to TRBJ1-2, with D hard to call. The germline V and J ends were trimmed by 1 base and 2 bases, with 11 bases remaining between them. CDR3 length: 14 amino acids. Germline CDR1 GTSNPN, CDR2 SVGIG (reference sequence). This chain's CDR3 is CAWSERRGNYGYTF. The CDR3 DNA reads TGTGCCTGGAGTGAACGCCGGGGAAACTATGGCTACACCTTC.

The sample holds one count of this clone. The CDR3: CASRAIHAFPEAFF. CDR3 nucleotides: TGTGCCAGCAGAGCCATTCATGCGTTCCCTGAAGCTTTCTTT. The chain carries TRBV5-6 and TRBJ1-1, with D uncertain. Per the germline V gene, CDR1 is SGHDT and CDR2 is YYEEEE. The CDR3 is 14 amino acids. The germline V and J ends were trimmed by 5 bases and 6 bases, with 17 bases remaining between them.

The gene calls are TRBV18 and TRBJ1-2; TRBD1 might be the D (6 bases). CDR3 length: 16 amino acids. Trimming removed 6 bases from V and 5 bases from J, with 22 bases in between. The germline V gene has CDR1 KGHSH and CDR2 LQKENI. The CDR3 DNA is TGTGCCAGCTCCCCCTTCCCGACAGGCCAAGCGTATGGCTACACCTTC. Protein: CASSPFPTGQAYGYTF.

The genes are TRBV5-1 and TRBJ2-5; D possibly corresponds to TRBD2 (6 bases). V lost 3 bases and J lost 2, with 17 bases in between. The length of the CDR3 is 16 residues. Germline CDR1 SGHRS, CDR2 YFSETQ. As DNA, the CDR3 is TGCGCCAGCAGCTCAGCCGGGACTTCCACTCAAGAGACCCAGTACTTC. Translating it yields CASSSAGTSTQETQYF.

The V gene is TRBV19, the J gene TRBJ1-6; D gene ambiguous. Trimming stripped 6 bases from V and 0 bases from J, with 9 bases between. Germline assignment: CDR1 LNHDA and CDR2 SQIVND (reference sequence). The CDR3 has 15 residues. The CDR3 DNA follows: TGTGCCAGTAGCGAACAGAGCTCCTATAATTCACCCCTCCACTTT. The encoded protein is CASSEQSSYNSPLHF.

The chain couples TRBV11-3 to TRBJ2-2, with D unclear. The V end was cut by 1 base, the J end by 1 base, with 7 bases between. This CDR3 has 15 residues. Looked up from germline, CDR1 is SGHNT and CDR2 is YENEEA. In DNA, the CDR3 is TGTGCCAGCAGCTTAGTTTCGGGGAACACCGGGGAGCTGTTTTTT. It codes for CASSLVSGNTGELFF.

The CDR3 DNA follows: TGTGCCAGCAGAACCACGGACAGCCCCATGAACACTGAAGCTTTCTTT. This gives the protein CASRTTDSPMNTEAFF. V gene TRBV27 combines with J gene TRBJ1-1; tentative D call: TRBD1 (6 bases). The V gene's germline CDR1 is MNHEY and CDR2 SMNVEV (reference sequence). With 6 bases removed from V and 0 bases from J, the gap between germline ends came to 17 bases. CDR3 length equals 16 residues.

This chain joins TRBV18 and TRBJ1-6, with D maybe TRBD1 (5 bases). In germline, CDR1 is KGHSH, CDR2 LQKENI. This CDR3 spans 15 amino acids. The V gene lost 5 bases and the J gene lost 6 bases, with 14 bases spanning the gap. The CDR3 protein is CASSGMGLTNSPLHF. For the CDR3, the DNA is TGTGCCAGCTCAGGCATGGGACTGACTAATTCACCCCTCCACTTT.